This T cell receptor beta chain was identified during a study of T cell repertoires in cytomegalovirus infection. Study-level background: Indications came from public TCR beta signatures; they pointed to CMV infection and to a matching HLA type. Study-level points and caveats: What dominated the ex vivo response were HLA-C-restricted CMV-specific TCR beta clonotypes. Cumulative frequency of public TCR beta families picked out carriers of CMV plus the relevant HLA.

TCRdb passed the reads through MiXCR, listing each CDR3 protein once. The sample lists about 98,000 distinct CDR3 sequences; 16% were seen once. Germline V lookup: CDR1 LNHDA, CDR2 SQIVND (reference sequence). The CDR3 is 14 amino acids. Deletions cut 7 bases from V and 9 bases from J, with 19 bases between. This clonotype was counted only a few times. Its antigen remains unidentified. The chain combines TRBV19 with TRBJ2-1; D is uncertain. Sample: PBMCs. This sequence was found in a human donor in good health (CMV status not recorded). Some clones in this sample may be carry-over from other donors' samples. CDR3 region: CASTPGLQPGEQFF. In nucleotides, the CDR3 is TGTGCCAGTACCCCGGGCTTACAGCCGGGTGAGCAGTTCTTC.